The T cell receptor (beta chain) under discussion was sequenced for a study of CD8+ T cells in alopecia areata. Study in general: The protocol delivered tofacitinib for 6 to 18 months, then withdrew it for 6 months. Notes on the study in general: An increase in clonality over normal scalp was evident in lesional scalp, especially alopecia totalis/universalis. The study also sequences resident alphabeta T cells of normal skin in scalp samples.

With respect to this clone: The target antigen is unknown.

Extracted RNA was reverse transcribed into cDNA, the sequencing template. Sequencing was performed with immunoSEQ multiplex PCR; in TCRdb, only in-frame clones are kept and a portion is missing. The table shows some 170,000 clones, with 59% occurring only once. CD4+ and CD8+ T cells were sorted from PBMCs. Germline V gene sequence: CDR1 GTSNPN, CDR2 SVGIG (reference sequence). V lost 3 bases, J lost 2 bases, and 11 bases lay in between. CDR3 size: 15 residues. The chain employs TRBV30 and TRBJ2-6; a possible D gene is TRBD2 (5 bases). The source was CD4+ T cells sorted from blood, collected at week 0. This clonotype originated in a human donor with alopecia areata. CDR3 region: CAWRVRGAGANVLTF. The CDR3, as DNA: TGTGCCTGGAGGGTTCGGGGTGCTGGGGCCAACGTCCTGACTTTC.